The rows below give T cell receptor beta chains drawn from one sample of a study of identical twins. TCRdb independently ran MiXCR on the 5' RACE reads; one entry per CDR3 protein. The sample has some 1,700,000 distinct CDR3 sequences; roughly 35% are singletons. The source material was cord blood. The source of these receptors is a newborn girl in good health. CDR3s include the opening cysteine and the closing phenylalanine or tryptophan.

J gene: -; V gene: TRBV20-1; CDR3 protein: CSARPGAGTQYF
J gene: TRBJ2-3; V gene: TRBV10-3; CDR3 protein: CAIRQGGGSTDTQYF
J gene: TRBJ2-6; V gene: TRBV5-1; CDR3 protein: CASSLAWAGANVLTF
J gene: TRBJ2-7; V gene: TRBV2; CDR3 protein: CASSAPRGWGTYEQYF
J gene: TRBJ2-1; V gene: TRBV21-1; CDR3 protein: CASSKAYGAHNEQFF
J gene: TRBJ2-1; V gene: TRBV29-1; CDR3 protein: CSALEGSYNEQFF
J gene: TRBJ1-2; V gene: TRBV20-1; CDR3 protein: CSARERVYGYTF
J gene: TRBJ1-6; V gene: TRBV11-2; CDR3 protein: CASSRIADGGYSPLHF
J gene: -; V gene: TRBV7-9; CDR3 protein: CASSSLRGDRTCNEQYF
J gene: TRBJ2-7; V gene: TRBV6-5; CDR3 protein: CASRLLQGMNEQYF
J gene: TRBJ2-4; V gene: TRBV2; CDR3 protein: CASRLARNIQYF
J gene: TRBJ2-7; V gene: TRBV20-1; CDR3 protein: CSARSYREEQYF
J gene: TRBJ1-6; V gene: TRBV7-9; CDR3 protein: CASTLFTGIENSPLHF
J gene: TRBJ2-7; V gene: TRBV7-2; CDR3 protein: CASSSELAGLYEQYF
J gene: TRBJ2-1; V gene: TRBV20-1; CDR3 protein: CSAWTTRSYNEQFF
J gene: TRBJ2-3; V gene: TRBV5-1; CDR3 protein: CASSLGAILAGGTDTQYF
J gene: TRBJ2-6; V gene: TRBV11-2; CDR3 protein: CASSFFTGTGSSGANVLTF
J gene: TRBJ2-1; V gene: TRBV9; CDR3 protein: CASSPGQGVEQFF
J gene: TRBJ2-2; V gene: TRBV10-3; CDR3 protein: CAISLDGLANTGELFF
J gene: -; V gene: TRBV5-1; CDR3 protein: CASLEGITYNEQYF
J gene: TRBJ1-5; V gene: TRBV12-3/TRBV12-4; CDR3 protein: CASSFDLNQPQHF
J gene: TRBJ1-4; V gene: TRBV20-1; CDR3 protein: CSARDRGRYEKLFF
J gene: TRBJ2-1; V gene: TRBV20-1; CDR3 protein: CSASSGGVGNEQFF
J gene: TRBJ1-5; V gene: TRBV18; CDR3 protein: CASSGQGQNQPQHF
J gene: TRBJ2-3; V gene: TRBV27; CDR3 protein: CASRSGRGTQYF
J gene: TRBJ1-1; V gene: TRBV12-3/TRBV12-4; CDR3 protein: CASSPRVQTRTEAFF